One and the same sample provided the 30 T cell receptor beta chains below, sequenced in a study of blood T cell repertoires in COVID-19. The repertoire was sequenced with immunoSEQ multiplex PCR; TCRdb's copy has only in-frame clones and lacks some. The table has about 180,000 clones, around 80% seen once. The material sequenced was peripheral blood. The receptors here all came from a human donor in a cohort sampled during active COVID-19.

CDR3 in DNA: TGTGCCAGCAGCACCCGGGACAGGGGTTGGACAGATACGCAGTATTTT. Its protein is CASSTRDRGWTDTQYF. This chain joins TRBV13 and TRBJ2-3, with 10 bases that match TRBD1. Germline CDR1 reads PRHDT; CDR2 reads FYEKMQ (reference sequence). V lost 5 bases and J lost 3; bases outside the gene matches: 8. There are 16 residues in the CDR3.

The V gene is TRBV19, the J gene TRBJ1-2; 8 positions agree with TRBD1. This CDR3 spans 15 amino acids. The V segment lost 4 bases and the J segment 4 bases; nucleotides outside the gene matches: 8. The germline V gene has CDR1 LNHDA and CDR2 SQIVND (reference sequence). The CDR3 sequence: CASSKGQGSLYGYTF. The CDR3 region has the DNA TGTGCCAGTAGTAAAGGACAGGGCTCACTCTATGGCTACACCTTC.

The chain couples TRBV19 to TRBJ2-7; D unclear. Per germline, CDR1 LNHDA and CDR2 SQIVND (reference sequence). This CDR3 is built from 14 residues. The V end was cut by 3 bases, the J end by 0 bases, with 9 bases between. DNA of the CDR3: TGTGCCAGTAGTATCGGTAAAACCTCCTACGAGCAGTACTTC. Protein sequence: CASSIGKTSYEQYF.

This chain connects TRBV10-3 to TRBJ1-2, with D maybe TRBD1 (5 bases). Trimming took off 4 bases at V and 7 bases at J, with 16 bases between the two ends. This CDR3 region has 14 residues. Germline V lookup: CDR1 ENHRY, CDR2 SYGVKD. CDR3 in DNA: TGTGCCATCAGTGCTGTCCTACAGGATGGTGGCTACACCTTC. It codes for CAISAVLQDGGYTF.

A few counts support this clone. J is TRBJ1-5 and V is TRBV19, with a weak D call TRBD1 (6 bases). The V end lost 3 bases, the J end lost 9 bases, and 18 bases lay between the germline ends. This CDR3 region has 15 residues. Germline assignment: CDR1 LNHDA and CDR2 SQIVND (reference sequence). CDR3 DNA: TGTGCCAGTAGTATCGGGCTCGGGGGGGCGAGGCCCCAGCATTTT. This translates into CASSIGLGGARPQHF.

This sequence joins TRBV7-9 and TRBJ1-2; D unresolved. This CDR3 comprises 17 residues. Trimming cost V 5 bases and J 4 bases, with 23 bases left between them. Looked up from germline, CDR1 is SEHNR and CDR2 is FQNEAQ (reference sequence). Here the CDR3 reads CASSPSGVGGFGYGYTF. The CDR3 DNA follows: TGTGCCAGCAGCCCCTCCGGTGTTGGCGGGTTCGGCTATGGCTACACCTTC. Variable domain in full (rest from reference TRBV7-9 and TRBJ1-2): DTGVSQNPRHKITKRGQNVTFRCDPISEHNRLYWYRQTLGQGPEFLTYFQNEAQLEKSRLLSDRFSAERPKGSFSTLEIQRTEQGDSAMYLCASSPSGVGGFGYGYTFGSGTRLTVV.

The chain couples TRBV3-1 (or the pseudogene TRBV3-2) to TRBJ1-1, with TRBD1 identical over 7 bases. Trimming removed 4 bases from V and 0 bases from J; junction bases left unmatched: 5. Per germline, CDR1 LGHDT and CDR2 YNNKEL (reference sequence). The CDR3 runs 15 residues. CDR3 sequence (DNA): TGTGCCAGCAGCCCTCCGACAGGGATGAACACTGAAGCTTTCTTT. Amino acid sequence: CASSPPTGMNTEAFF.

CDR3 nucleotides: TGTGCCAGCAGCTTAAGACCCTCGTCAGGGGAGCAGTTCTTC. Protein sequence: CASSLRPSSGEQFF. The chain uses TRBV7-3 and TRBJ2-1; weak D call: TRBD1 (5 bases). The CDR3 is made up of 14 amino acids. The V gene lost 1 base and the J gene lost 10 bases, with 14 bases spanning the gap. Germline V gene data show CDR1 as SGHTA and CDR2 as FQGTGA. The variable domain in full, completed from reference TRBV7-3 and TRBJ2-1, reads GAGVSQTPSNKVTEKGKYVELRCDPISGHTALYWYRQSLGQGPEFLIYFQGTGAADDSGLPNDRFFAVRPEGSVSTLKIQRTERGDSAVYLCASSLRPSSGEQFFGPGTRLTVL.

The CDR3 loop is CASSFSRDRGRETQYF. The CDR3 coding sequence is TGTGCCAGCAGCTTCTCGAGGGACAGGGGTCGAGAGACCCAGTACTTC. The chain combines TRBV7-3 with TRBJ2-5; TRBD1 matches at 10 bases. CDR3 length: 16 amino acids. The trim removed 3 bases at V and 4 bases at J, leaving 8 bases unmatched. The germline V gene has CDR1 SGHTA and CDR2 FQGTGA.

This clone was seen a handful of times. The gene calls are TRBV27 and TRBJ1-2; 9 bases fit TRBD1. This CDR3 is 13 amino acids long. From germline, CDR1 is MNHEY and CDR2 SMNVEV (reference sequence). V shed 7 bases, J shed 8 bases, and the junction held 8 bases outside the gene matches. The CDR3 is CASKRDRAEGYTF. The DNA of the CDR3 is TGTGCCAGCAAAAGGGACAGGGCGGAGGGCTACACCTTC.

The chain couples TRBV28 to TRBJ2-3; TRBD1 matches 10 bases. The V gene's germline CDR1 is MDHEN and CDR2 SYDVKM. The CDR3 runs to 16 residues. Germline trimming cut 5 bases from V and 4 bases from J; bases unmatched to any gene: 9. The CDR3 region has the DNA TGTGCCAGCAGTCCCATCGGACAGGGGGAGGCAGATACGCAGTATTTT. Amino acid sequence: CASSPIGQGEADTQYF.

The rearrangement joins TRBV4-1 to TRBJ2-7; weak D call: TRBD1 (5 bases). CDR3 size: 15 residues. CDR1 is MGHRA and CDR2 is YSYEKL in the germline V gene. The V end was cut by 2 bases, the J end by 2 bases, with 13 bases between. The chain's CDR3 is CASSQHPQGPYEQYF. In DNA form, the CDR3 reads TGCGCCAGCAGCCAACACCCCCAGGGCCCCTACGAGCAGTACTTC.

The rearrangement links TRBV19 to TRBJ1-2; D uncertain. The V gene lost 5 bases and the J gene lost 1 base, with 5 bases spanning the gap. Germline CDR1 and CDR2: LNHDA and SQIVND (reference sequence). This CDR3 is 12 amino acids long. As DNA, the CDR3 is TGTGCCAGTAGTCCGGTTAACTATGGCTACACCTTC. Translating gives CASSPVNYGYTF. The full variable domain, completed using reference TRBV19 and TRBJ1-2, is DGGITQSPKYLFRKEGQNVTLSCEQNLNHDAMYWYRQDPGQGLRLIYYSQIVNDFQKGDIAEGYSVSREKKESFPLTVTSAQKNPTAFYLCASSPVNYGYTFGSGTRLTVV.

The chain has TRBV7-6 and TRBJ2-2; D possibly corresponds to TRBD2 (6 bases). V was pared by 5 bases and J by 6 bases, with 19 bases between. Germline-derived CDR1 and CDR2 are SGHVS and FNYEAQ. This CDR3 is 16 amino acids long. CDR3 nucleotides: TGTGCCAGCAGCCTAGTAGGTAGCGGTGGTTCCGGGGAGCTGTTTTTT. This gives the protein CASSLVGSGGSGELFF.

This chain connects TRBV5-1 to TRBJ1-1, with TRBD1 matching 8 bases. Germline V gene lookup returns CDR1 SGHRS and CDR2 YFSETQ. This CDR3 is 16 amino acids long. V shed 4 bases and J 4 bases; nucleotides not matched to a gene: 12. The CDR3 spells CASSLQPTGEPTEAFF. Written as DNA, the CDR3 is TGCGCCAGCAGCCTTCAACCGACAGGGGAGCCCACTGAAGCTTTCTTT.

The chain joins TRBV7-3 to TRBJ1-1; 7 bases are a match to TRBD1. There are 13 residues in the CDR3. Germline lookup yields CDR1 SGHTA and CDR2 FQGTGA. V lost 6 bases and J lost 1; bases outside the gene matches: 2. The CDR3 is CASRRTGNTEAFF. Here the CDR3 DNA reads TGTGCCAGCAGGAGGACAGGGAACACTGAAGCTTTCTTT.

The V call is TRBV5-1, the J call TRBJ2-2, with 9 nucleotides matching TRBD1. Germline CDR1 reads SGHRS; CDR2 reads YFSETQ. V shed 1 base, J shed 4 bases, and the junction held 14 bases outside the gene matches. This CDR3 is 19 amino acids long. The CDR3 nucleotides read TGCGCCAGCAGCTTGAGCCCGGGACAGGGAGTCCGGAGCACCGGGGAGCTGTTTTTT. It is translated as CASSLSPGQGVRSTGELFF.

V and J are TRBV11-2 and TRBJ1-3, with 11 positions matching TRBD1. Germline-derived CDR1 and CDR2 are SGHAT and FQNNGV. This CDR3 has 19 residues. The junction had 12 bases not matched to a gene; V was cut back by 2 bases and J by 3 bases. The CDR3: CASSLRPWDRGTRGNTIYF. CDR3 nucleotide sequence: TGTGCCAGCAGCTTACGTCCCTGGGACAGGGGGACTCGTGGAAACACCATATATTTT.

This chain uses TRBV27 with TRBJ2-7, with D possibly being TRBD1 (6 bases). Per germline, CDR1 MNHEY and CDR2 SMNVEV (reference sequence). V was shortened by 4 bases and J by 0 bases, with 7 bases between the two germline ends. The CDR3 has 13 amino acids. The CDR3 reads CASSSTGSYEQYF. The CDR3 coding sequence is TGTGCCAGCAGTTCGACAGGCTCCTACGAGCAGTACTTC.

This rearrangement joins TRBV7-9 to TRBJ1-5; perhaps TRBD1 as D (6 bases). CDR3 size: 14 residues. CDR1 SEHNR and CDR2 FQNEAQ come from the germline V gene (reference sequence). V was clipped by 5 bases and J by 1 base, with 9 bases between them. Here the CDR3 DNA reads TGTGCCAGCAGCGCACAGGGAAGCAATCAGCCCCAGCATTTT. Encoded protein: CASSAQGSNQPQHF.

In its sample, this clone ranks as medium-sized. The chain carries TRBV13 and TRBJ2-1; 8 nucleotides line up with TRBD1. Germline V gene lookup returns CDR1 PRHDT and CDR2 FYEKMQ (reference sequence). The CDR3 spans 16 residues. J was trimmed by 4 bases and V by 5 bases; bases with no gene match: 10. CDR3 region: CASSPPTGVLYNEQFF. Here the CDR3 DNA reads TGTGCCAGCAGCCCACCGACAGGGGTCCTTTACAATGAGCAGTTCTTC.

This clone has just one count. This chain uses TRBV29-1 with TRBJ1-2; unclear D gene. Trimming cost V 1 base and J 4 bases, with 10 bases left between them. The CDR3 loop spans 13 amino acids. Per germline, CDR1 SQVTM and CDR2 ANQGSEA. The chain's CDR3 is CSVEVNPGYGYTF. As DNA, the CDR3 is TGCAGCGTTGAAGTTAACCCAGGCTATGGCTACACCTTC. The full variable domain, completed using reference TRBV29-1 and TRBJ1-2, is SAVISQKPSRDICQRGTSLTIQCQVDSQVTMMFWYRQQPGQSLTLIATANQGSEATYESGFVIDKFPISRPNLTFSTLTVSNMSPEDSSIYLCSVEVNPGYGYTFGSGTRLTVV.

The chain uses TRBV4-1 and TRBJ2-6, with D perhaps TRBD1 (6 bases). Trimming removed 0 bases from V and 4 bases from J, with 16 bases in between. The germline CDR1 and CDR2 sequences are MGHRA and YSYEKL. The CDR3 consists of 18 residues. The DNA for the CDR3 is TGCGCCAGCAGCCAAGATCTTAACAGGGCGGTCGGGGCCAACGTCCTGACTTTC. It yields the protein CASSQDLNRAVGANVLTF.

This clone was counted between two and nine times. The gene calls are TRBV4-1 and TRBJ2-1; 7 nucleotides align to TRBD2. CDR1 and CDR2 from the germline V gene are MGHRA and YSYEKL. After removal of 0 bases from V and 0 bases from J, the junction contained 5 bases not matched to a gene. CDR3 size: 17 residues. This CDR3 reads CASSQDLLADSYNEQFF. CDR3 in DNA: TGCGCCAGCAGCCAAGACTTGCTAGCGGACTCCTACAATGAGCAGTTCTTC.

The chain couples TRBV13 to TRBJ1-6, with 11 nucleotides matching TRBD1. The CDR3 consists of 15 residues. Trimming cost V 5 bases and J 11 bases; bases outside gene matches: 8. CDR1 and CDR2 from the germline V gene are PRHDT and FYEKMQ (reference sequence). The CDR3 bases are TGTGCCAGCAGCCCCCTCGGACAGGGGGCCCCACCCCTCCACTTT. This codes for CASSPLGQGAPPLHF.

V gene TRBV19 combines with J gene TRBJ2-5; TRBD1 matches 9 bases. Germline values: CDR1 LNHDA, CDR2 SQIVND (reference sequence). The junction had 9 bases not matched to a gene; V was cut back by 5 bases and J by 5 bases. The CDR3 contains 15 residues. CDR3 bases: TGTGCCAGTAGTTCTTGGACAGGGGAGGGGGAGACCCAGTACTTC. Translated: CASSSWTGEGETQYF.

This clone has a handful of counts. The V gene is TRBV6-6, the J gene TRBJ1-3; 7 bases line up with TRBD1. The germline CDR1 and CDR2 sequences are MNHNY and SVGAGI (reference sequence). The V gene end was trimmed by 5 bases and the J gene end by 0 bases; junction bases not matched to a gene: 10. The length of the CDR3 is 17 residues. CDR3 sequence reads: CASSLSGQRYSGNTIYF. CDR3 bases: TGTGCCAGCAGTCTTTCGGGACAGAGATACTCTGGAAACACCATATATTTT.

This clone was counted once. This sequence joins TRBV20-1 and TRBJ2-7, with TRBD1 matching over 7 bases. The CDR3 sequence is 13 residues long. The ends lost 3 bases at V and 2 bases at J; junction bases unmatched: 4. The V gene's germline CDR1 is DFQATT and CDR2 SNEGSKA (reference sequence). The CDR3 loop reads CSASGDRAYEQYF. CDR3 sequence (DNA): TGCAGTGCTAGTGGTGACAGGGCCTACGAGCAGTACTTC.

The rearrangement joins TRBV4-1 to TRBJ1-1; perhaps TRBD1 as D (6 bases). The V gene's germline CDR1 is MGHRA and CDR2 YSYEKL. This CDR3 contains 15 residues. V was shortened by 4 bases and J by 0 bases, with 12 bases between the two germline ends. The CDR3 coding sequence is TGCGCCAGCAGCCCACCCGGACAGCTGAACACTGAAGCTTTCTTT. Translated, it gives CASSPPGQLNTEAFF.

The chain couples TRBV5-5 to TRBJ1-5; TRBD1 matches 8 bases. The CDR3 is made up of 17 amino acids. V lost 4 bases and J lost 3; bases outside the gene matches: 12. Looked up from germline, CDR1 is SGHKS and CDR2 is YYEKEE (reference sequence). CDR3 coding DNA: TGTGCCAGCAGCCCCGGGACAGGTACTGGGACCAATCAGCCCCAGCATTTT. It translates to CASSPGTGTGTNQPQHF.